Shown below are 18 T cell receptor beta chains from a single sample sequenced in a study of shared clonotypes between healthy human individuals. Naive CD8 cells, CD45RO-negative and positively selected for CCR7, excluded terminally differentiated effector memory CD45RA+ cells. Sequencing used immunoSEQ multiplex PCR; TCRdb keeps in-frame clones, though not all of them. The table records approximately 1.9 million clones, just under 95% of them present only once. The sequenced sample consisted of naive CD8+ T cells from PBMCs. Receptors originate from a man aged 18 to 29 in good health. Some clones in this sample may be carry-over from other donors' samples.

V gene TRBV19 combines with J gene TRBJ2-7, with a weak D call TRBD1 (6 bases). Looked up from germline, CDR1 is LNHDA and CDR2 is SQIVND (reference sequence). The V and J ends lost 4 bases and 1 base respectively, with 14 bases between them. The CDR3 sequence is 15 residues long. CDR3 region: CASSSRDTNSYEQYF. The CDR3 bases are TGTGCCAGTAGTAGCCGGGACACCAATTCCTACGAGCAGTACTTC.

The V and J genes are TRBV5-1 and TRBJ1-2; no reliable D call. CDR3 length: 16 residues. Looked up from germline, CDR1 is SGHRS and CDR2 is YFSETQ. The V end lost 1 base, the J end lost 2 bases, and 15 bases lay between the germline ends. The CDR3 spells CASSLRVGGQNYGYTF. CDR3 sequence (DNA): TGCGCCAGCAGCTTGAGGGTCGGAGGGCAGAACTATGGCTACACCTTC.

The chain has TRBV6-5 and TRBJ2-6, with D uncertain. Germline lookup yields CDR1 MNHEY and CDR2 SVGAGI. V gave up 6 bases and J gave up 3 bases, with 12 bases separating them. The CDR3 has 15 amino acids. DNA for the CDR3: TGTGCCAGCAGCCCCGTGGATGGTGGGGCCAACGTCCTGACTTTC. Translation: CASSPVDGGANVLTF.

V usage is TRBV5-6 and J usage is TRBJ2-3, with D unresolved. CDR1 is SGHDT, CDR2 YYEEEE, per germline. V dropped 2 bases and J dropped 3 bases, with 13 bases sitting between them. The CDR3 extends over 15 amino acids. Written as DNA, the CDR3 is TGTGCCAGCAGCTTAGGCAGATACCTTACAGATACGCAGTATTTT. It specifies CASSLGRYLTDTQYF.

The chain is built from TRBV7-9 and TRBJ2-3, with 12 bases lining up with TRBD1. Germline V gene sequence: CDR1 SEHNR, CDR2 FQNEAQ (reference sequence). The CDR3 runs to 16 residues. V dropped 5 bases and J dropped 4; count of bases not matched to a gene: 7. The CDR3 DNA reads as TGTGCCAGCAGCCCACAAAGGGACAGGGGGCCAGATACGCAGTATTTT. Its translation is CASSPQRDRGPDTQYF.

With respect to this clone: The DNA is left out, because the CDR3 cannot be placed on it with certainty; the CDR3 is given as TCRdb lists it. This chain joins TRBV19 and TRBJ2-1; the table's D call TRBD2 went unverified against the DNA. The CDR3 totals 15 residues, both ends included. Germline values: CDR1 LNHDA, CDR2 SQIVND (reference sequence). The CDR3: CASTSGLAGYNEQFF.

As for this clone: The same CDR3 can be traced to other DNA sequences in this sample. This chain links TRBV6-5 with TRBJ2-2; D not certain. Per germline, CDR1 MNHEY and CDR2 SVGAGI. The germline V and J ends were trimmed by 4 bases and 4 bases, with 4 bases remaining between them. This CDR3 has 12 residues. CDR3 amino acids: CASSWGTGELFF. In DNA, the CDR3 is TGTGCCAGCAGTTGGGGCACCGGGGAGCTGTTTTTT.

The DNA for the CDR3 is TGTGCCAGCACCAATCGTGGGTTTGGGACTCCCCATTCTGGATCTGAGCAGTTCTTC. Protein sequence: CASTNRGFGTPHSGSEQFF. The J gene is TRBJ2-1, the V gene TRBV13; weak D call: TRBD2 (6 bases). Trimming shortened V by 7 bases and J by 9 bases, and 34 bases separated the two germline ends. Germline CDR1 PRHDT, CDR2 FYEKMQ (reference sequence). The CDR3 sequence is 19 residues long.

The table lists this clone with a count of one. The V and J genes are TRBV28 and TRBJ1-2; 7 bases align to TRBD1. The V gene end was trimmed by 3 bases and the J gene end by 8 bases; junction bases not matched to a gene: 12. Germline V gene data show CDR1 as MDHEN and CDR2 as SYDVKM. The CDR3 spans 15 residues. In DNA, the CDR3 is TGTGCCAGCAGTTTGGTGAGGGGGCGTGGAGGAGGCTACACCTTC. Its protein product is CASSLVRGRGGGYTF.

V is TRBV7-9 and J is TRBJ2-7, with a possible D match to TRBD2 (6 bases). Germline assignment: CDR1 SEHNR and CDR2 FQNEAQ (reference sequence). V lost 11 bases and J lost 1, with 12 bases in between. The CDR3 length is 12 residues. The CDR3 DNA reads as TGTGCCGCGGGGACGGAATCCTACGAGCAGTACTTC. This translates into CAAGTESYEQYF.

V usage is TRBV5-1 and J usage is TRBJ2-1; D assignment may be TRBD1 or TRBD2 (5 bases each). The germline gives CDR1 SGHRS, CDR2 YFSETQ. The V gene lost 1 base and the J gene lost 2 bases, with 13 bases spanning the gap. CDR3 size: 16 residues. CDR3 nucleotide sequence: TGCGCCAGCAGCTTGACGGGGCATAGTACCTACAATGAGCAGTTCTTC. As protein: CASSLTGHSTYNEQFF.

This chain uses TRBV7-9 with TRBJ2-6; tentative D call: TRBD1 (6 bases). Germline V CDR1 and CDR2: SEHNR, FQNEAQ (reference sequence). The CDR3 has 16 residues. Trimming removed 1 base at V and 2 bases at J, with 9 bases between. As DNA, the CDR3 is TGTGCCAGCAGCTTAGGTCCAGGGGCTGGGGCCAACGTCCTGACTTTC. Translation gives CASSLGPGAGANVLTF.

This chain connects TRBV4-3 to TRBJ2-2; possible D gene TRBD1, 6 bases. Deletions cut 3 bases from V and 3 bases from J, with 14 bases between. Germline values: CDR1 LGHNA, CDR2 YSLEER. The CDR3 is made up of 16 amino acids. The CDR3 DNA reads as TGCGCCAGCAGCCACGGACAGCCAGACCACACCGGGGAGCTGTTTTTT. Its translation: CASSHGQPDHTGELFF.

The rearrangement uses TRBV19 and TRBJ2-7; a possible D gene is TRBD2 (6 bases). V lost 4 bases and J 3 bases, leaving 13 bases between the germline ends. Germline V lookup: CDR1 LNHDA, CDR2 SQIVND (reference sequence). The CDR3 has 14 amino acids. The CDR3 nucleotides are TGTGCCAGTAGTAGGGATGGGGGGAGCTACGAGCAGTACTTC. It codes for CASSRDGGSYEQYF.

V usage is TRBV4-3 and J usage is TRBJ1-2, with TRBD1 matching 7 bases. Trimming cost V 4 bases and J 5 bases; bases outside gene matches: 7. Germline V CDR1 and CDR2: LGHNA, YSLEER. This CDR3 has 14 amino acids. CDR3 nucleotide sequence: TGCGCCAGCAGCCTACAGGGGTTTGGGTATGGCTACACCTTC. This encodes CASSLQGFGYGYTF.

This chain uses TRBV7-3 with TRBJ1-2; TRBD1 aligns across 11 bases. Looked up from germline, CDR1 is SGHTA and CDR2 is FQGTGA. The CDR3 is 17 residues long. Trimming cost V 5 bases and J 8 bases; bases outside gene matches: 16. CDR3 nucleotide sequence: TGTGCCAGCAGCCTGCGTCCCGGGACAGGGGGTGATGCGGGCTACACCTTC. Translating gives CASSLRPGTGGDAGYTF.

The chain employs TRBV11-2 and TRBJ2-2, with 10 positions matching TRBD2. V gave up 0 bases and J gave up 6 bases; unmatched junction bases: 7. The CDR3 totals 17 residues. Germline V gene sequence: CDR1 SGHAT, CDR2 FQNNGV. CDR3 DNA: TGTGCCAGCAGCTTAGACCCAGCGGGAGGGCCTGCCGGGGAGCTGTTTTTT. It encodes CASSLDPAGGPAGELFF.

The rearrangement uses TRBV10-3 and TRBJ2-3, with TRBD2 matching over 14 bases. J gave up 3 bases and V 0 bases, and 5 bases lay outside the gene matches. CDR3 length equals 18 residues. Germline CDR1 is ENHRY and CDR2 is SYGVKD. CDR3 sequence reads: CAISESTGTSGRTDTQYF. The CDR3 region has the DNA TGTGCCATCAGTGAGTCAACGGGGACTAGCGGGAGAACAGATACGCAGTATTTT.